This T cell receptor (beta chain) originates from a study of PD-L1 blockade in urothelial cancer. CDR1 is SGHRS, CDR2 YFSETQ, per germline. With 0 bases clipped from V and 3 bases from J, the junction kept 5 bases outside the gene matches. CDR3 length: 17 amino acids. Profiling relied on immunoSEQ multiplex PCR, and the TCRdb table lists in-frame clones only, not all of them. The sample lists 15,000 to 20,000 clones; approximately 82% were seen once. This sample's time point: peripheral blood 6 weeks after treatment start. The sequence was obtained from a man between 45 and 60 years old with urothelial cancer. The sequencing here drew on PBMCs, taken around atezolizumab (anti-PD-L1) treatment. The gene calls are TRBV5-1 and TRBJ2-1; 11 bases align to TRBD1. CDR3 nucleotides: TGCGCCAGCAGCTTGGCCGGGACAGGGGGTATCTACAATGAGCAGTTCTTC. It specifies CASSLAGTGGIYNEQFF.